This is a list of T cell receptor beta chains from one sample in a study of blood T cells in healthy people across ages. From the 5' RACE reads, TCRdb called clonotypes with MiXCR, one entry per CDR3 protein. The sample lists roughly 930,000 distinct CDR3 sequences, 45% to 50% occurring once. Sequencing was done on a sample of blood. These receptors were collected from a man under 40 in good health. Both conserved end residues are part of each CDR3. The D gene is left open where the match is weak. A clone size is listed for some rows: how often the clone was seen (once, few, many), or a class if it is expanded.

j_gene,v_gene,d_gene,abundance,CDR3nt,CDR3aa
TRBJ1-2,TRBV27,NA,few,TGTGCCAGCAGTACCATAGGGAACTATGGCTACACCTTC,CASSTIGNYGYTF
TRBJ2-1,TRBV6-4,NA,NA,TGTGCCAGCAATGAGGACGGGGGCTCCTACAATGAGCAGTTCTTC,CASNEDGGSYNEQFF
TRBJ2-7,TRBV2,NA,NA,TGTGCCAGCAGAGCGAACTCCTACGAGCAGTACTTC,CASRANSYEQYF
TRBJ1-6,TRBV6-1,NA,NA,TGTGCCAGCAGTGAGATACATTCGACCTCACTTATTTCACCCCTCCACTTT,CASSEIHSTSLISPLHF
TRBJ2-7,TRBV5-1,TRBD2,NA,TGCGCCAGCAGCGGTAGCGGGGGGTTCTCCTACGAGCAGTACTTC,CASSGSGGFSYEQYF
TRBJ1-6,TRBV15,TRBD1,NA,TGTGCCACCAGCTCGACAGGGTTCTCACCCCTCCACTTT,CATSSTGFSPLHF
TRBJ2-1,TRBV7-2,NA,NA,TGTGCCAGCAGCTTAGAACGCAAGGGGAATGAGCAGTTCTTC,CASSLERKGNEQFF
TRBJ2-1,TRBV27,TRBD2,few,TGTGCCAGCAGTTTGTCGAGCGGGGGGGCAGTTTGGTACAATGAGCAGTTCTTC,CASSLSSGGAVWYNEQFF
TRBJ2-7,TRBV4-3,NA,few,TGCGCCAGCAGTCCGCCGGGACCCTTTTCCTACGAGCAGTACTTC,CASSPPGPFSYEQYF
TRBJ2-6,TRBV28,TRBD1,many,TGTGCCAGCGGGACAGGGTTCGCTGGGGCCAACGTCCTGACTTTC,CASGTGFAGANVLTF
TRBJ2-5,TRBV20-1,NA,NA,TGCAGTGCTTTGAAACAAGAGACCCAGTACTTC,CSALKQETQYF
TRBJ2-3,TRBV7-3,TRBD2,NA,TGTGCCAGCAGCTTAAATAGCGGGGGGCTAACAGATACGCAGTATTTT,CASSLNSGGLTDTQYF